This TCR beta chain was captured in a study of Ad26.COV2.S vaccination and SARS-CoV-2 variants. Overall study: Doses of Ad26.COV2.S were injected into muscle once or twice, 56 days apart.

Clones were read by immunoSEQ multiplex PCR, and TCRdb kept only the in-frame ones, dropping some. The sample lists some 520,000 clones, roughly 85% occurring once. This CDR3 comprises 14 residues. The germline gives CDR1 SNHLY, CDR2 FYNNEI. Trimming pared 1 base from V and 3 bases from J, leaving 10 bases between. Study-level points and caveats: Reports say spike-specific CD8+ and CD4+ T cell responses covered substantial breadth after vaccination. Higher spike-specific TCR breadth was found in vaccine recipients than in placebo recipients.

Indicated treatment: over 15 received Ad26.COV2.S at low or high dose, single or two shots; several received placebo; per-sample allocation not given. Collection of the samples took place on day 63 after the first injection of vaccine or placebo. An adult donor aged 18-55 years was enrolled in Boston. About this clone itself: No antigen is known for it.

The material sequenced was peripheral blood, taken in a trial of Ad26.COV2.S vaccine versus placebo. The V gene is TRBV2, the J gene TRBJ2-7; D possibly uses TRBD1 or TRBD2 (5 bases each). This clonotype originated in a person aged 18 to 65 who received the Ad26.COV2.S COVID-19 vaccine or a placebo. Here the CDR3 DNA reads TGTGCCAGCAGTGAAGACTGGGGGAGCTACGAGCAGTACTTC. This encodes CASSEDWGSYEQYF.